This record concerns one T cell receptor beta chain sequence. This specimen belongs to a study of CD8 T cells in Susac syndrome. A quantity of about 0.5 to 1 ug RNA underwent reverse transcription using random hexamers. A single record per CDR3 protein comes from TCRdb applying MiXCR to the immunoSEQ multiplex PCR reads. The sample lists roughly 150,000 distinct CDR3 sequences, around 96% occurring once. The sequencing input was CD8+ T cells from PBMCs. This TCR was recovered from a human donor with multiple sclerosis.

CDR3 sequence: CASSTAGTLSSYEQYF. For the CDR3, the DNA is TGTGCCAGCAGCACCGCTGGGACTCTTAGCTCCTACGAGCAGTACTTC. The chain couples TRBV7-9 to TRBJ2-7, with D tentatively TRBD2 (6 bases). There are 16 residues in the CDR3. Germline V CDR1 and CDR2: SEHNR, FQNEAQ (reference sequence). V lost 5 bases and J lost 0, with 17 bases in between. The full variable domain, in which reference TRBV7-9 and TRBJ2-7 provide the parts outside the CDR3, is DTGVSQNPRHKITKRGQNVTFRCDPISEHNRLYWYRQTLGQGPEFLTYFQNEAQLEKSRLLSDRFSAERPKGSFSTLEIQRTEQGDSAMYLCASSTAGTLSSYEQYFGPGTRLTVT.